Included here is one TCR beta chain sequence, with context. This sample stems from a study of CD4 T cells in relation to SARS-CoV-2 and coronaviruses. The data were produced by immunoSEQ multiplex PCR, yet TCRdb's version contains in-frame clones alone and is incomplete. Seen here are 60,000 or so clones, around 93% observed once, and the top ten hold around 0.14%. CD4+ T cells from unexposed donors were obtained before the COVID-19 pandemic (2011-2018). Trimming stripped 4 bases from V and 6 bases from J, with 1 base between. The germline gives CDR1 MNHEY, CDR2 SVGAGI. The CDR3 is 11 amino acids. Sequencing was performed on naive CD4+ T cells from PBMCs. Subset of the sample: naive CD4+ T cells isolated by negative enrichment. This sequence originates from a human donor in good health. V usage is TRBV6-5 and J usage is TRBJ1-6; no clear D. For the CDR3, the DNA is TGTGCCAGCAGTTCTAATTCACCCCTCCACTTT. It specifies CASSSNSPLHF.